The 18 T cell receptor beta chains presented below share a single source sample, sequenced in a study of cytomegalovirus exposure and HLA in healthy donors. The PCR ran on 60 Vbeta and 13 Jbeta primers. Sequencing was performed with immunoSEQ multiplex PCR; in TCRdb, only in-frame clones are kept and a portion is missing. The sample lists 200,000 to 250,000 clones, under 85% occurring once. The sample comprised PBMCs. All receptors come from a man aged 45-65 years in good health and CMV-seronegative.

This rearrangement joins TRBV29-1 to TRBJ2-2; D is possibly TRBD2 (7 bases). This CDR3 is built from 13 residues. Germline assignment: CDR1 SQVTM and CDR2 ANQGSEA. V lost 4 bases and J 6 bases, leaving 12 bases between the germline ends. The chain's CDR3 is CSVAREGAGELFF. The DNA for the CDR3 is TGCAGCGTTGCCAGGGAGGGGGCCGGGGAGCTGTTTTTT.

This chain uses TRBV5-1 with TRBJ2-4; a possible D gene is TRBD2 (5 bases). The CDR3 length is 12 residues. CDR1 and CDR2 (germline): SGHRS, YFSETQ. Trimming stripped 0 bases from V and 8 bases from J, with 6 bases between. This CDR3 is CASSLVGDIQYF. For the CDR3, the DNA is TGCGCCAGCAGCTTGGTCGGGGACATTCAGTACTTC. The full variable domain, its missing parts supplied by reference TRBV5-1 and TRBJ2-4, is KAGVTQTPRYLIKTRGQQVTLSCSPISGHRSVSWYQQTPGQGLQFLFEYFSETQRNKGNFPGRFSGRQFSNSRSEMNVSTLELGDSALYLCASSLVGDIQYFGAGTRLSVL.

The CDR3 loop reads CASSLYRGNYGYTF. The CDR3 nucleotides read TGTGCCAGCAGCCTCTACAGGGGGAATTATGGCTACACCTTC. The chain recombines TRBV5-4 with TRBJ1-2; 8 bases align to TRBD1. Germline CDR1 reads SGHNT; CDR2 reads YYREEE (reference sequence). There are 14 residues in the CDR3. V was clipped by 4 bases and J by 5 bases; unmatched bases: 7.

CDR3 nucleotides: TGTGCCAGCAGTTCCCCTTCTACAGGGGGGTACCCAACTAATGAAAAACTGTTTTTT. As protein: CASSSPSTGGYPTNEKLFF. The chain is built from TRBV28 and TRBJ1-4; 8 bases align to TRBD1. The CDR3 has 19 amino acids. The J segment lost 0 bases and the V segment lost 4 bases, leaving 13 bases of the junction unmatched. Per the germline V gene, CDR1 is MDHEN and CDR2 is SYDVKM. Full variable domain (outside the CDR3, taken from reference TRBV28 and TRBJ1-4): DVKVTQSSRYLVKRTGEKVFLECVQDMDHENMFWYRQDPGLGLRLIYFSYDVKMKEKGDIPEGYSVSREKKERFSLILESASTNQTSMYLCASSSPSTGGYPTNEKLFFGSGTQLSVL.

This clone was picked up a small number of times. Other DNA variants within this sample encode the same CDR3. J is TRBJ2-2 and V is TRBV5-1; tentative D call: TRBD2 (5 bases). The germline V gene has CDR1 SGHRS and CDR2 YFSETQ. There are 14 residues in the CDR3. V lost 0 bases to trimming and J lost 4 bases, with 7 bases between them. The CDR3, as DNA: TGCGCCAGCAGCTTGGCGGGATCCACCGGGGAGCTGTTTTTT. Its translation is CASSLAGSTGELFF.

CDR3 region: CASSRGTDQGKYF. The CDR3 DNA reads TGCGCCAGCAGCAGGGGGACAGATCAAGGCAAGTACTTC. The chain joins TRBV5-1 to TRBJ2-7; 7 bases are a match to TRBD1. From germline, CDR1 is SGHRS and CDR2 YFSETQ. The CDR3 has 13 amino acids. V gave up 4 bases and J gave up 11 bases; unmatched junction bases: 12.

The chain recombines TRBV28 with TRBJ1-2; D may be TRBD1 (6 bases). CDR3 length: 13 amino acids. Germline V CDR1 and CDR2: MDHEN, SYDVKM. The V and J ends lost 3 bases and 7 bases respectively, with 12 bases between them. DNA for the CDR3: TGTGCCAGCAGTTTCGCTAGGGGGTTTGGCTACACCTTC. Translating it yields CASSFARGFGYTF.

This clone was seen a handful of times. V gene TRBV7-9 combines with J gene TRBJ2-5; 14 nucleotides align to TRBD2. V was pared by 3 bases and J by 5 bases, with 5 bases of the junction left unmatched. The CDR3 extends over 16 amino acids. Looked up from germline, CDR1 is SEHNR and CDR2 is FQNEAQ (reference sequence). CDR3 region: CASSFLGTSGSETQYF. In DNA form, the CDR3 reads TGTGCCAGCAGCTTCCTAGGGACTAGCGGGAGTGAGACCCAGTACTTC.

V and J are TRBV5-1 and TRBJ2-7; 10 bases are shared with TRBD2. CDR1 is SGHRS and CDR2 is YFSETQ in the germline V gene. The CDR3 covers 15 residues. V shed 5 bases and J 6 bases; nucleotides not matched to a gene: 11. The chain's CDR3 is CASRSPGEREGEQYF. The DNA for the CDR3 is TGCGCCAGCAGGTCCCCGGGGGAGCGGGAGGGCGAGCAGTACTTC.

The chain links TRBV5-1 to TRBJ2-1; 9 bases map to TRBD2. The CDR3 contains 16 residues. Germline values: CDR1 SGHRS, CDR2 YFSETQ. The V and J ends lost 0 bases and 9 bases, in that order; junction bases with no gene match: 10. The CDR3 is CASSLEAGGYVGEQFF. The CDR3 DNA sequence: TGCGCCAGCAGCTTGGAGGCGGGAGGGTACGTTGGTGAGCAGTTCTTC.

This clone occurred once. The chain links TRBV28 to TRBJ2-7; D not resolved. CDR1 is MDHEN, CDR2 SYDVKM, per germline. Trimming took 4 bases from V and 3 from J, leaving 13 bases between them. This CDR3 is built from 14 residues. In DNA form, the CDR3 reads TGTGCCAGCAGTTCCCCAAGCGTCGTCTACGAGCAGTACTTC. It yields the protein CASSSPSVVYEQYF.

V usage is TRBV6-1 and J usage is TRBJ1-2; D is unresolved. CDR3 length equals 15 residues. CDR1 and CDR2 from the germline V gene are MNHNS and SASEGT. The V end lost 0 bases, the J end lost 0 bases, and 8 bases lay between the germline ends. The CDR3 coding sequence is TGTGCCAGCAGTGAAGCGCACGGGTCTAACTATGGCTACACCTTC. Amino acid sequence: CASSEAHGSNYGYTF.

The chain couples TRBV30 to TRBJ2-7; TRBD2 agrees at 12 bases. The CDR3 has 15 residues. The V segment lost 2 bases and the J segment 5 bases; nucleotides outside the gene matches: 7. Per germline, CDR1 GTSNPN and CDR2 SVGIG (reference sequence). The CDR3 protein is CAWSTWTSGIDEQYF. The CDR3, as DNA: TGTGCCTGGAGTACTTGGACTAGCGGGATCGACGAGCAGTACTTC.

J is TRBJ2-7 and V is TRBV4-1; 10 nucleotides line up with TRBD2. This CDR3 contains 15 residues. In germline, CDR1 is MGHRA, CDR2 YSYEKL. With V trimmed by 0 bases and J by 3 bases, 2 bases remained unmatched. CDR3 in DNA: TGCGCCAGCAGCCAAGAGTCTAGCGGGAGCTACGAGCAGTACTTC. Amino acid sequence: CASSQESSGSYEQYF.

The V gene is TRBV5-1, the J gene TRBJ2-7, with 9 bases fitting TRBD1. Germline CDR1 is SGHRS and CDR2 is YFSETQ. The length of the CDR3 is 18 residues. The trim removed 0 bases at V and 4 bases at J, leaving 14 bases unmatched. The CDR3 is CASSLEPAGTGMRYEQYF. DNA for the CDR3: TGCGCCAGCAGCTTGGAACCCGCCGGGACAGGGATGCGGTACGAGCAGTACTTC.

The chain is built from TRBV30 and TRBJ2-5, with 8 bases that match TRBD1. Unmatched junction bases numbered 11, after V lost 3 bases and J lost 2 bases. CDR3 length equals 16 residues. The V gene's germline CDR1 is GTSNPN and CDR2 SVGIG (reference sequence). The CDR3 sequence: CAWRRGTGNLQETQYF. The CDR3 bases are TGTGCCTGGAGGAGGGGGACAGGAAATCTACAAGAGACCCAGTACTTC.

The chain links TRBV4-1 to TRBJ1-2; tentative D call: TRBD1 (5 bases). Germline V gene lookup returns CDR1 MGHRA and CDR2 YSYEKL. Trimming took 4 bases from V and 4 from J, leaving 19 bases between them. The CDR3 is made up of 16 amino acids. The CDR3 reads CASSREGRLRGYGYTF. The CDR3 DNA follows: TGCGCCAGCAGCCGAGAGGGGCGCCTAAGAGGCTATGGCTACACCTTC.

The V and J genes are TRBV2 and TRBJ1-1, with 7 bases fitting TRBD1. The germline CDR1 and CDR2 sequences are SNHLY and FYNNEI. After removal of 6 bases from V and 3 bases from J, the junction contained 7 bases not matched to a gene. The CDR3 spans 14 residues. The CDR3 is CASRAGTVYTEAFF. As DNA, the CDR3 is TGTGCCAGCAGAGCCGGGACAGTTTACACTGAAGCTTTCTTT.